This TCR beta chain was identified in a study of shared clonotypes between healthy human individuals. The J segment lost 0 bases and the V segment lost 3 bases, leaving 7 bases of the junction unmatched. The CDR3 contains 16 residues. Germline V gene sequence: CDR1 SGHRS, CDR2 YFSETQ. The method was immunoSEQ multiplex PCR; TCRdb's version includes in-frame clones alone and lacks a portion of them. Among some 2 million clones listed, 90% to 95% were seen once. Specimen: naive CD4+ T cells sorted from blood. Subset reported: CD45RA+ positively selected. This TCR was recovered from a man between 18 and 29 years old in good health. V is TRBV5-1 and J is TRBJ2-3; 7 bases align to TRBD1. CDR3 residues: CASSSGTAKSTDTQYF. CDR3 in DNA: TGCGCCAGCAGCTCCGGGACAGCCAAAAGCACAGATACGCAGTATTTT.